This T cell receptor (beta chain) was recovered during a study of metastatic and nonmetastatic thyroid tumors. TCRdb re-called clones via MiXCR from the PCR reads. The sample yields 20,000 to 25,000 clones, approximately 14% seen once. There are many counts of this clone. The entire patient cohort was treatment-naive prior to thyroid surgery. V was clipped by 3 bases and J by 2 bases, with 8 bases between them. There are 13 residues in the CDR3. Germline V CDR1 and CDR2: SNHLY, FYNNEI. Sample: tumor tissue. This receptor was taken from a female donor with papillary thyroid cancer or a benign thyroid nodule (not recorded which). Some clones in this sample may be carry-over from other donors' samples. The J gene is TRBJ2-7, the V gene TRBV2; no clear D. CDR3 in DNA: TGTGCCAGCAGTGACCCGATAACCTACGAGCAGTACTTC. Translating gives CASSDPITYEQYF.